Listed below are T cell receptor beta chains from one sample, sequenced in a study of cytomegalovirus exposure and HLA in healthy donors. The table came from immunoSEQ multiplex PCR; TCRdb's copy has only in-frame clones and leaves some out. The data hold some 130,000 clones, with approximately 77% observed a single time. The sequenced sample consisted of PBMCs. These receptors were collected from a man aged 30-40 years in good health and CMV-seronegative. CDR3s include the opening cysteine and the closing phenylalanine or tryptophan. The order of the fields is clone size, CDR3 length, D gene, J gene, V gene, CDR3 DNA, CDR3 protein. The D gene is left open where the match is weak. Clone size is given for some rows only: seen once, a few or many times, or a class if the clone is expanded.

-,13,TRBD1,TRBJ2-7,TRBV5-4,TGTGCCAGCAGCTTGGACAGGGGCTACGAGCAGTACTTC,CASSLDRGYEQYF
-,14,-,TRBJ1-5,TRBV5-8,TGTGCCAGCAGCTTCGGAGGGTCGAATCAGCCCCAGCATTTT,CASSFGGSNQPQHF
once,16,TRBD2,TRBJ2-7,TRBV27,TGTGCCAGCAGTTTTGGCACGGGACTAGCCGTTTACGAGCAGTACTTC,CASSFGTGLAVYEQYF
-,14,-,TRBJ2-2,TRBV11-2,TGTGCCAGCAGCTCCCAGGGCGGAAGGGGGGAGCTGTTTTTT,CASSSQGGRGELFF
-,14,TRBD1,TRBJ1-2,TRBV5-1,TGCGCCAGCAGCTTGGGACAGGGGAACTATGGCTACACCTTC,CASSLGQGNYGYTF
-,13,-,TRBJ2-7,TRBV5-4,TGTGCCAGCAGCGCCTGGACAGACGACGAGCAGTACTTC,CASSAWTDDEQYF
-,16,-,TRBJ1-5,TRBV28,TGTGCCAGCAGTCTTATGGGGAGGGGTAGCAATCAGCCCCAGCATTTT,CASSLMGRGSNQPQHF
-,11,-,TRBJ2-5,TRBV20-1,TGCAGTGCTAGCACCGGGGAGACCCAGTACTTC,CSASTGETQYF
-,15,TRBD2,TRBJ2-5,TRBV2,TGTGCCATCGCTCCGGGGGGTGGTGGCGGCGAGACCCAGTACTTC,CAIAPGGGGGETQYF
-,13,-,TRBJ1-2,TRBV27,TGTGCGAGCAAACGGGTCGGTCTCTATGGCTACACCTTC,CASKRVGLYGYTF
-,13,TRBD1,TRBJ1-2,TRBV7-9,TGTTCCAGCAGCCCAACTACTACAGGGGCCGACACCTTC,CSSSPTTTGADTF
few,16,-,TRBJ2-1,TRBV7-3,TGTGCCAGCAGCTTAAATCCCGGTCCAGGGGCCAATGAGCAGTTCTTC,CASSLNPGPGANEQFF
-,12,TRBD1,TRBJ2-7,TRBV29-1,TGCAGCGTTCGGGACAGGCCCCACGAGCAGTACTTC,CSVRDRPHEQYF
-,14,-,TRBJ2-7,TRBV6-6,TGTGCCAGCAGTTACTCCTTGTTCTTCTACGAGCAGTACTTC,CASSYSLFFYEQYF
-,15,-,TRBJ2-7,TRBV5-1,TGCGCCAGCAGCAAAGGAGACAGAAACTCCTACGAGCAGTACTTC,CASSKGDRNSYEQYF
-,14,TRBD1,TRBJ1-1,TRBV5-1,TGCGCCAGCAGCGGAAGGACAGGGGGTACTGAAGCTTTCTTT,CASSGRTGGTEAFF
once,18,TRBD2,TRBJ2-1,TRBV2,TGTGCCAGCCGGTTTGAGGGACTCTCCGGGACTAAGTACAATGAGCAGTTCTTC,CASRFEGLSGTKYNEQFF
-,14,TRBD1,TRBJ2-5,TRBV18,TGTGCCAGCTCACAGCCGACAGGGCAAGAGACCCAGTACTTC,CASSQPTGQETQYF
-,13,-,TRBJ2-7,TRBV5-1,TGCGCCAGCAGCAAAAACAGGGTTCACGAGCAGTACTTC,CASSKNRVHEQYF
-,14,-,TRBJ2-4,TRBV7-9,TGTGCCAGCAGCTACGACTTAGCCAAAAACATTCAGTACTTC,CASSYDLAKNIQYF
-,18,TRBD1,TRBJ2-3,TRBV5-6,TGTGCCAGCAGCCTCCCACCAACAGGGGGCGCATCTGCAGATACGCAGTATTTT,CASSLPPTGGASADTQYF
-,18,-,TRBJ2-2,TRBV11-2,TGTGCCAGCAGCTTAGCGGTCGGAGGGGGCCGTGATACCGGGGAGCTGTTTTTT,CASSLAVGGGRDTGELFF
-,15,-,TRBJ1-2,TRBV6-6,TGTGCCAGCAGTTACAGGGGCGACAGAAACTATGGCTACACCTTC,CASSYRGDRNYGYTF
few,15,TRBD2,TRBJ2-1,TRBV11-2,TGTGCCAGCAGCTTAGGAGAACTAGCGGTGGAGGAGCAGTTCTTC,CASSLGELAVEEQFF
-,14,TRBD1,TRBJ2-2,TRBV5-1,TGCGCCAGCAGATTGACAGGGGTGGCCGGGGAGCTGTTTTTT,CASRLTGVAGELFF
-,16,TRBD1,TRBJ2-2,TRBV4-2,TGTGCCAGCAGCCAAGATATACAGGGGATTACCGGGGAGCTGTTTTTT,CASSQDIQGITGELFF
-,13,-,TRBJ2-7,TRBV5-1,TGCGCCAGCAGCTTGGTGGGACTGGGCGAGCAGTACTTC,CASSLVGLGEQYF
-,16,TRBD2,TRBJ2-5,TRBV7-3,TGTGCCAGCAGCCAATGGGGGGGAGGGATCCAAGAGACCCAGTACTTC,CASSQWGGGIQETQYF
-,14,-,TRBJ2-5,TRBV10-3,TGTGCCATCAGCTCCGGGACAAATCCAGAGACCCAGTACTTC,CAISSGTNPETQYF
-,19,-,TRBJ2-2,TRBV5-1,TGCGCCAGCAGCTCGAGGACAGGGGAAGCGGGAGGGCCCCACGGGGAGCTGTTTTTT,CASSSRTGEAGGPHGELFF
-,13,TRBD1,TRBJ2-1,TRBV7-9,TGTGCCAGCAACAGGGGGGACAACGGTGAGCAGTTCTTC,CASNRGDNGEQFF
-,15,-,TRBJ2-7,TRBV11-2,TGTGCCAGCAGCGCCCGGGACTCCGGGGTCTACGAGCAGTACTTC,CASSARDSGVYEQYF
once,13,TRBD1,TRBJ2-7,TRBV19,TGTGCCACCTCCCGGGACAGGGTAAACGAGCAGTACTTC,CATSRDRVNEQYF
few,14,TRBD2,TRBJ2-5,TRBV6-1,TGTGCCAGCAGTTTACTAGCGTCCCAAGAGACCCAGTACTTC,CASSLLASQETQYF
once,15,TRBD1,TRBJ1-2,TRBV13,TGTGCCAGCAGCGTAAGGGACAGGGGGCTTCATGGCTACACCTTC,CASSVRDRGLHGYTF
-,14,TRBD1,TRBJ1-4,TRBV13,TGTGCCAGCAGCTTACGACAGGGGAATGAAAAACTGTTTTTT,CASSLRQGNEKLFF